Given below is one TCR beta chain in context. The antigen remains unidentified. This record comes from a study of T cell responses to AZD1222 COVID-19 vaccine. TCRdb keeps only in-frame clones here, not all; method: immunoSEQ multiplex PCR. The data hold approximately 42,000 clones, with about 91% observed a single time. Germline trimming cut 0 bases from V and 5 bases from J; bases unmatched to any gene: 10. Per the germline V gene, CDR1 is SGHDT and CDR2 is YYEEEE. CDR3 length: 17 residues. General observations from the study: Donors in the cohort were predominantly white British and more often female, and clonal diversity was possibly underestimated. Baseline antibody screening turned up just six seropositive AZD1222 recipients.

This receptor was identified in an adult who received the AZD1222 COVID-19 vaccine. Source: peripheral blood, taken 28 days after the second AZD1222 dose. The chain is built from TRBV5-6 and TRBJ2-2; 7 bases map to TRBD2. This chain's CDR3 is CASSLDVAGVVTGELFF. CDR3 nucleotide sequence: TGTGCCAGCAGCTTGGATGTGGCGGGGGTGGTGACCGGGGAGCTGTTTTTT.